One sample yielded the 25 T cell receptor beta chains listed below, sequenced in a study of T cell clonality in common variable immunodeficiency. Study observations and caveats: In common variable immunodeficiency, TCR beta chains reportedly carried fewer deletions and N-nucleotide insertions.

Profiled with immunoSEQ multiplex PCR; TCRdb holds only in-frame clones, not every one. Captured here are approximately 26,000 clones, none seen once; the top ten comprise 3% to 3.5%. Their target antigens are unknown. The sequenced sample consisted of peripheral blood mononuclear cells. The receptor set was obtained from a human donor with common variable immunodeficiency.

The sample holds many counts of this clone. The CDR3 goes on 3 residues after the read ends, and that part is filled in from the germline J gene. V and J are TRBV7-3 and TRBJ2-3, with 11 positions matching TRBD2. The CDR3 has 14 amino acids. Losses at the gene ends were 4 bases for V and 5 bases for J; bases not matched to a gene: 2. Germline assignment: CDR1 SGHTA and CDR2 FQGTGA. The CDR3 here is CASSSLAGGDTQYF. The sequenced part of the CDR3 DNA is TGTGCCAGCAGCTCCCTAGCGGGGGGAGATACG.

This clone was counted a few times. Compared with germline, one end of the junction differs, possibly owing to a read error. The observed sequence ends 3 residues before the CDR3 terminus, with the missing tail filled in from the germline J gene. The gene calls are TRBV7-7 and TRBJ2-1; TRBD1 agrees at 9 bases. The CDR3 sequence is 13 residues long. Germline loops: CDR1 SSHAT, CDR2 FNYEAQ (reference sequence). The CDR3 spells CASSLGTGSEQFF. The sequenced part of the CDR3 DNA is TGTGCTAGCAGCTTAGGGACAGGGAGTGAG.

This clone was detected a few times. The missing CDR3 end, 3 residues past where the read stops, is filled in from the germline J gene. V and J are TRBV18 and TRBJ1-2, with 9 bases aligning to TRBD1. V lost 5 bases to trimming and J lost 6 bases; unmatched junction nucleotides: 7. CDR1 and CDR2 (germline): KGHSH, LQKENI. The CDR3 covers 14 residues. The part of the CDR3 DNA that was read is TGTGCCAGCTCAATAGGGACAGGGTCGGATGGC. Translated, it gives CASSIGTGSDG. Given in full, the CDR3 is CASSIGTGSDGYTF.

The table lists this clone with a few counts. The CDR3 goes on 3 residues after the read ends, and that part is filled in from the germline J gene. The chain couples TRBV18 to TRBJ2-5; 9 nucleotides match TRBD1. V lost 3 bases and J lost 4; bases outside the gene matches: 6. CDR1 and CDR2 from the germline V gene are KGHSH and LQKENI. This CDR3 comprises 15 residues. CDR3 residues: CASSPNSGQGETQYF. Incomplete CDR3 DNA: TGTGCCAGCTCACCTAACTCGGGACAGGGAGAGACC.

Concerning this clone itself: The read ends 3 residues shy of where the CDR3 ends; the end is completed using the germline J gene. The chain couples TRBV7-9 to TRBJ1-1; 9 nucleotides match TRBD1. The CDR3 spans 15 residues. Germline V gene data show CDR1 as SEHNR and CDR2 as FQNEAQ (reference sequence). Trimming cost V 6 bases and J 2 bases; bases outside gene matches: 7. CDR3 protein: CASSYGQGINTEAFF. Incomplete CDR3 DNA: TGTGCCAGCAGTTACGGACAGGGGATCAACACTGAA. Full variable domain (outside the CDR3, taken from reference TRBV7-9 and TRBJ1-1): DTGVSQNPRHKITKRGQNVTFRCDPISEHNRLYWYRQTLGQGPEFLTYFQNEAQLEKSRLLSDRFSAERPKGSFSTLEIQRTEQGDSAMYLCASSYGQGINTEAFFGQGTRLTVV.

Points on this clone: Read data end 3 residues before the CDR3 end; the end is taken from the germline J gene. The V call is TRBV7-2, the J call TRBJ2-7; tentatively, D is TRBD2 (5 bases). Germline V gene lookup returns CDR1 SGHTA and CDR2 FQGNSA. The germline V and J ends were trimmed by 4 bases and 3 bases, with 10 bases remaining between them. This CDR3 is built from 13 residues. CDR3 bases read: TGTGCCAGCAGCTCTAGCCCGCACTACGAG. Amino acids: CASSSSPHYE. From start to end, the CDR3 is CASSSSPHYEQYF.

This clone showed up just a few times. The read stops 3 residues short of the end of the CDR3; the missing end is completed from the germline J gene. The chain is built from TRBV7-8 and TRBJ2-3; TRBD2 matches at 9 bases. V lost 1 base, J lost 7 bases, and 12 bases stayed unmatched. Looked up from germline, CDR1 is SGHVS and CDR2 is FQNEAQ. The CDR3 is 17 amino acids. The sequenced part of the CDR3 DNA is TGTGCCAGCAGCTTAGGATGGATTGCGGGGGGGCGGAATACG. This encodes CASSLGWIAGGRNT. From start to end, the CDR3 is CASSLGWIAGGRNTQYF.

This clone was found a few times. The read ends 3 residues before the CDR3 terminus; that terminus is restored from the germline J gene. This sequence joins TRBV2 and TRBJ2-2, with TRBD1 matching 9 bases. This CDR3 is 17 amino acids long. V dropped 6 bases and J dropped 4; count of bases not matched to a gene: 12. The V gene's germline CDR1 is SNHLY and CDR2 FYNNEI. The CDR3 sequence is CASRLSAGTGTTGELFF. The part of the CDR3 DNA that was read is TGTGCCAGCAGACTATCCGCCGGGACAGGGACCACCGGGGAG. Variable domain in full (rest from reference TRBV2 and TRBJ2-2): EPEVTQTPSHQVTQMGQEVILRCVPISNHLYFYWYRQILGQKVEFLVSFYNNEISEKSEIFDDQFSVERPDGSNFTLKIRSTKLEDSAMYFCASRLSAGTGTTGELFFGEGSRLTVL.

This clone was observed at least ten times. The read ends 3 residues early relative to the CDR3; the germline J gene fills the gap. The chain couples TRBV5-4 to TRBJ1-4; D remains unclear. The CDR3 covers 13 residues. The germline V gene encodes CDR1 SGHNT and CDR2 YYREEE (reference sequence). V dropped 0 bases and J dropped 5 bases, with 5 bases sitting between them. CDR3 bases read: TGTGCCAGCAGCTTGGAGAGGAATGAAAAA. This encodes CASSLERNEK. The entire CDR3 is CASSLERNEKLFF.

There are many counts of this clone. The read ends 3 residues early relative to the CDR3; the germline J gene fills the gap. The rearrangement joins TRBV20-1 to TRBJ1-1; possibly TRBD1 for D (5 bases). There are 15 residues in the CDR3. Between the trimmed V and J ends, which lost 0 bases and 5 bases, there was a span of 16 bases. The V gene's germline CDR1 is DFQATT and CDR2 SNEGSKA (reference sequence). The CDR3 loop is CSARDEAGVGTEAFF. The covered CDR3 bases are TGCAGTGCTAGAGATGAGGCGGGGGTCGGGACTGAA.

Concerning this clone itself: The sequenced fragment ends 3 residues before the CDR3 boundary, so the rest is inferred from the germline J gene. The rearrangement links TRBV29-1 to TRBJ2-7; D may be TRBD2 (6 bases). V was clipped by 7 bases and J by 2 bases, with 18 bases between them. CDR1 SQVTM and CDR2 ANQGSEA come from the germline V gene. The length of the CDR3 is 14 residues. The CDR3 bases that were read are TGCAGCGCCGCGGCGGGGACCGGTACCTACGAG. Translation gives CSAAAGTGTYE. The full-length CDR3 reads as CSAAAGTGTYEQYF.

In its sample, this clone was seen many times. The read stops 3 residues short of the end of the CDR3; the missing end is completed from the germline J gene. The chain couples TRBV18 to TRBJ1-2; D not resolved. Germline-derived CDR1 and CDR2 are KGHSH and LQKENI. The CDR3 has 12 residues. CDR3 sequence: CASSPLAGGYTF. The sequenced part of the CDR3 DNA is TGTGCCAGCTCACCACTCGCGGGGGGC.

A word on this clone: The read stops 3 residues short of the end of the CDR3; the missing end is completed from the germline J gene. V usage is TRBV5-6 and J usage is TRBJ2-3, with unresolved D. Trimming cost V 2 bases and J 2 bases, with 9 bases left between them. This CDR3 has 14 amino acids. The germline CDR1 and CDR2 sequences are SGHDT and YYEEEE. The CDR3 sequence: CASSFEVLTDTQYF. CDR3 DNA, as far as it was read: TGTGCCAGCAGCTTTGAGGTGCTCACAGATACG.

This clone came up a few times. The read comes to an end 3 residues before the CDR3 does, leaving the germline J gene to fill in the end. Other DNA sequences of this sample code for an identical CDR3. The rearrangement uses TRBV7-3 and TRBJ2-3; possible D gene TRBD2, 6 bases. Germline loops: CDR1 SGHTA, CDR2 FQGTGA. Trimming left V 5 bases short and J 5 bases short, with 11 bases between. CDR3 length: 13 amino acids. The CDR3 region is CASSLAGGDTQYF. The DNA read from the CDR3 is TGTGCCAGCAGCCTTGCCGGGGGAGATACG.

This clone has a count of ten or more. The CDR3 goes on 3 residues after the read ends, and that part is filled in from the germline J gene. The chain recombines TRBV7-6 with TRBJ2-2; a possible D gene is TRBD2 (5 bases). CDR3 length: 13 amino acids. Germline V gene data show CDR1 as SGHVS and CDR2 as FNYEAQ. The germline V and J ends were trimmed by 3 bases and 3 bases, with 5 bases remaining between them. The CDR3 loop is CASSFGDTGELFF. The CDR3 bases that were read are TGTGCCAGCAGCTTCGGGGACACCGGGGAG.

This clone was seen only a few times. Read coverage stops 3 residues before the CDR3 terminus; the germline J gene supplies the remainder. This chain uses TRBV7-3 with TRBJ2-3, with TRBD2 matching 8 bases. The CDR3 has 13 residues. Per the germline V gene, CDR1 is SGHTA and CDR2 is FQGTGA. V was pared by 4 bases and J by 5 bases, with 2 bases of the junction left unmatched. The CDR3 DNA, read in part, is TGTGCCAGCAGCTCAAGCGGGGGAGATACG. Amino acid sequence: CASSSSGGDT. The full CDR3 protein is CASSSSGGDTQYF.

Worth noting for this clone: From the germline J gene comes the end of the CDR3, since the read stops 3 residues before it. The J gene is TRBJ2-7, the V gene TRBV6-1; no definite D call. The CDR3 is 15 residues long. Germline values: CDR1 MNHNS, CDR2 SASEGT. Trimming cost V 3 bases and J 2 bases, with 14 bases left between them. The CDR3 spells CASSDQAGPTYEQYF. The part of the CDR3 DNA that was read is TGTGCCAGCAGTGATCAGGCAGGTCCTACCTACGAG.

Turning to this clone: The read halts 3 residues ahead of the CDR3 end, with the missing end drawn from the germline J gene. This rearrangement joins TRBV23-1 to TRBJ2-2, with 10 bases that match TRBD2. TRBV23-1 is reported as an ORF; its role is uncertain. V trimming: 10 bases; J trimming: 1 base; junction bases outside the gene matches: 6. There are 15 residues in the CDR3. The CDR3 spells CANSPSGGNTGELFF. Incomplete CDR3 DNA: TGCGCCAACTCCCCTAGCGGGGGGAACACCGGGGAG.

This clone was picked up a small number of times. The read gets to within 3 residues of the CDR3 end, and the germline J gene fills in the rest. The J gene is TRBJ2-7, the V gene TRBV18; tentatively, D is TRBD1 or TRBD2 (7 bases each). From germline, CDR1 is KGHSH and CDR2 LQKENI. The length of the CDR3 is 15 residues. The germline V and J ends were trimmed by 2 bases and 2 bases, with 13 bases remaining between them. The part of the CDR3 DNA that was read is TGTGCCAGCTCACCAGGGAGGGGGCAAGCCTACGAG. Translation gives CASSPGRGQAYE. The complete CDR3 sequence is CASSPGRGQAYEQYF.

This clone was seen ten or more times. The CDR3 DNA, read in part, is TGCAGTGCTAAGGTCCAGAACTATGGC. Protein product: CSAKVQNYG. The entire CDR3 protein is CSAKVQNYGYTF. The chain joins TRBV20-1 to TRBJ1-2; D remains ambiguous. The CDR3 end lies 3 residues beyond the end of the read and is filled in from the germline J gene. V was clipped by 4 bases and J by 2 bases, with 8 bases between them. CDR1 is DFQATT, CDR2 SNEGSKA, per germline (reference sequence). This CDR3 region has 12 residues.

As concerns this clone: The CDR3 goes on 3 residues after the read ends, and that part is filled in from the germline J gene. This chain joins TRBV30 and TRBJ1-5, with TRBD1 matching 7 bases. Losses at the gene ends were 3 bases for V and 5 bases for J; bases not matched to a gene: 4. This CDR3 is built from 13 residues. CDR1 is GTSNPN and CDR2 is SVGIG in the germline V gene (reference sequence). The CDR3 protein is CAWSRDSDQPQHF. The part of the CDR3 DNA that was read is TGTGCCTGGAGCCGGGACAGTGATCAGCCC.

This clone was detected a few times. The read finishes 3 residues shy of the CDR3 end, and the germline J gene is used to complete it. The J gene is TRBJ2-1, the V gene TRBV18; TRBD2 agrees at 13 bases. J was trimmed by 8 bases and V by 3 bases; bases with no gene match: 10. There are 17 residues in the CDR3. Germline lookup yields CDR1 KGHSH and CDR2 LQKENI. CDR3 DNA, as far as it was read: TGTGCCAGCTCACCCTTCGAACTAGCGGGGGGGCGTCATGAG. It encodes CASSPFELAGGRHE. The complete CDR3 sequence is CASSPFELAGGRHEQFF.

About this clone itself: Read sequence stops 3 residues before the CDR3 end, and the germline J gene provides the missing end. The rearrangement uses TRBV2 and TRBJ2-5, with TRBD1 as a possible D gene (6 bases). Germline CDR1 is SNHLY and CDR2 is FYNNEI. The CDR3 runs to 14 residues. Between the trimmed V and J ends, which lost 5 bases and 5 bases, there was a span of 15 bases. The CDR3 loop reads CASSSRQVWETQYF. The sequenced CDR3 bases are TGTGCCAGCAGTTCCAGACAGGTTTGGGAGACC.

In this sample, this clone turned up a few times. The CDR3 end falls 3 residues outside the read, so it is completed with the germline J gene. This sequence joins TRBV19 and TRBJ1-5; D gene uncertain. The CDR3 consists of 17 residues. Trimming left V 5 bases short and J 0 bases short, with 17 bases between. Germline lookup yields CDR1 LNHDA and CDR2 SQIVND (reference sequence). The part of the CDR3 DNA that was read is TGTGCCAGTAGTCCGCCCGTTTGGCTTTATAGCAATCAGCCC. This gives the protein CASSPPVWLYSNQP. The CDR3 in full is CASSPPVWLYSNQPQHF.

In its sample, this clone was seen a few times. The CDR3 extends 3 residues past the end of the read, so its final part is completed from the germline J gene. The rearrangement links TRBV7-3 to TRBJ2-1; no firm D call. V was clipped by 0 bases and J by 5 bases, with 5 bases between them. This CDR3 comprises 13 residues. Germline V lookup: CDR1 SGHTA, CDR2 FQGTGA. The CDR3 DNA, read in part, is TGTGCCAGCAGCTTAACACGGGACAATGAG. Residues: CASSLTRDNE. The whole CDR3 sequence is CASSLTRDNEQFF.